This T cell receptor (beta chain) was found in a study of T cells in Graves' hyperthyroidism and ophthalmopathy. Whole-study findings and limits: In validation, the model predicted ophthalmopathy. These predictions came a median roughly 6 months before onset.

The germline V gene encodes CDR1 MNHNS and CDR2 SASEGT. J was trimmed by 4 bases and V by 5 bases; bases with no gene match: 5. CDR3 length equals 14 residues. This clonotype was picked up many times. Its target is unknown. The investigators amplified TCR beta CDR3 regions from RNA transcripts. First-round RT-PCR of the TCR CDR3 relied on the HTBI primer set. TCRdb reanalysed the multiplex PCR reads using MiXCR and keeps one entry per CDR3 protein. Of about 360,000 distinct CDR3 sequences listed, roughly an eighth are singletons. Diagnoses were established using clinical symptoms, serum thyroxine and TRAb, thyroid ultrasound and orbital computed tomography.

The rearrangement uses TRBV6-1 and TRBJ1-2, with 9 bases aligning to TRBD1. Sequenced material: blood. The origin of this receptor is a woman between 18 and 29 years old with Graves' hyperthyroidism. The CDR3 DNA follows: TGTGCCAGCAGTTTCGCGGGACAGGGCTATGGCTACACCTTC. Protein: CASSFAGQGYGYTF.